One sample yielded the 15 T cell receptor beta chains listed below, sequenced in a study of identical twins. Each CDR3 protein is one row after TCRdb ran MiXCR on the 5' RACE reads. The sample lists hundreds of thousands of distinct CDR3 sequences, over 20% occurring once. Separately, the same data were catalogued under a study of T cells expressing NK-cell markers.

Source material: PBMCs. These TCRs come from a woman in her late teens or twenties in good health.

This clonotype was recorded a few times. V gene TRBV11-3 combines with J gene TRBJ1-1, with a possible D match to TRBD1 (5 bases). The CDR3 consists of 13 residues. V lost 4 bases and J 4 bases, leaving 10 bases between the germline ends. Per the germline V gene, CDR1 is SGHNT and CDR2 is YENEEA. The CDR3 spells CASSSSGGTEAFF. The CDR3 DNA reads TGTGCCAGCAGCTCCTCGGGGGGCACTGAAGCTTTCTTT.

The table lists this clonotype with a few counts. This chain joins TRBV20-1 and TRBJ1-1; D gene ambiguous. V was clipped by 2 bases and J by 0 bases, with 10 bases between them. Per germline, CDR1 DFQATT and CDR2 SNEGSKA (reference sequence). The CDR3 is made up of 14 amino acids. DNA of the CDR3: TGCAGTGCTAGACCGGAGCCCATGAACACTGAAGCTTTCTTT. Encoded protein: CSARPEPMNTEAFF.

This clonotype showed up many times. The rearrangement links TRBV5-1 to TRBJ1-6; 8 bases are shared with TRBD1. CDR1 is SGHRS, CDR2 YFSETQ, per germline. The CDR3 has 16 residues. J gave up 7 bases and V 3 bases, and 9 bases lay outside the gene matches. The CDR3: CASSSIPTGVNSPLHF. In DNA form, the CDR3 reads TGCGCCAGCAGCTCCATCCCGACAGGGGTGAATTCACCCCTCCACTTT.

This clonotype turned up a few times. The J gene is TRBJ1-6, the V gene TRBV9, with D uncertain. Per the germline V gene, CDR1 is SGDLS and CDR2 is YYNGEE. Between the trimmed V and J ends, which lost 3 bases and 6 bases, there was a span of 13 bases. The CDR3 is 15 amino acids. The CDR3 nucleotides are TGTGCCAGCAGCGATCGACCGGTGGTTAATTCACCCCTCCACTTT. This encodes CASSDRPVVNSPLHF. The entire variable domain, with the rest obtained from reference TRBV9 and TRBJ1-6, is as follows: DSGVTQTPKHLITATGQRVTLRCSPRSGDLSVYWYQQSLDQGLQFLIQYYNGEERAKGNILERFSAQQFPDLHSELNLSSLELGDSALYFCASSDRPVVNSPLHFGNGTRLTVT.

This sequence joins TRBV7-6 and TRBJ1-1; D is unclear. Trimming removed 5 bases from V and 2 bases from J, with 12 bases in between. Germline loops: CDR1 SGHVS, CDR2 FNYEAQ. The CDR3 covers 14 residues. CDR3 sequence: CASSRRGINTEAFF. CDR3 DNA: TGTGCCAGCAGCCGGCGCGGGATAAACACTGAAGCTTTCTTT.

V is TRBV20-1 and J is TRBJ2-2; TRBD2 matches at 9 bases. The ends lost 0 bases at V and 3 bases at J; junction bases unmatched: 5. There are 16 residues in the CDR3. The germline V gene has CDR1 DFQATT and CDR2 SNEGSKA (reference sequence). The CDR3 DNA reads TGCAGTGCTAGAGACGTTACTAGCGGGTACACCGGGGAGCTGTTTTTT. Translating it yields CSARDVTSGYTGELFF.

This clonotype was picked up many times. This rearrangement joins TRBV20-1 to TRBJ2-5; 7 bases fit TRBD1. In germline, CDR1 is DFQATT, CDR2 SNEGSKA (reference sequence). The length of the CDR3 is 13 residues. Trimming cost V 6 bases and J 0 bases; bases outside gene matches: 4. The CDR3 here is CSAPGQYQETQYF. CDR3 DNA sequence: TGCAGTGCGCCGGGACAGTACCAAGAGACCCAGTACTTC.

The chain carries TRBV7-2 and TRBJ1-5; 10 bases agree with TRBD1. V was pared by 1 base and J by 5 bases, with 2 bases of the junction left unmatched. Germline V gene sequence: CDR1 SGHTA, CDR2 FQGNSA. The CDR3 runs to 15 residues. Here the CDR3 reads CASSLVGTGDQPQHF. CDR3 nucleotides: TGTGCCAGCAGCTTAGTCGGGACAGGGGATCAGCCCCAGCATTTT.

This clonotype has at least ten counts. The chain recombines TRBV12-3 or TRBV12-4 with TRBJ1-5, with 11 positions matching TRBD1. With 7 bases clipped from V and 7 bases from J, the junction kept 6 bases outside the gene matches. This CDR3 spans 14 amino acids. Written as DNA, the CDR3 is TGTGCCAGCACCTGGGGACAGGGGGTCCAGCCCCAGCATTTT. Its protein is CASTWGQGVQPQHF.

This clonotype was observed a handful of times. V gene TRBV5-4 combines with J gene TRBJ2-1, with D maybe TRBD2 (8 bases). The CDR3 runs to 15 residues. Germline V CDR1 and CDR2: SGHNT, YYREEE (reference sequence). V lost 0 bases, J lost 5 bases, and 12 bases lay in between. As DNA, the CDR3 is TGTGCCAGCAGCTTGGGCGGGGGGACAGACAATGAGCAGTTCTTC. This encodes CASSLGGGTDNEQFF.

This chain joins TRBV27 and TRBJ1-2; D is perhaps TRBD1 (5 bases). V lost 7 bases and J 2 bases, leaving 23 bases between the germline ends. The CDR3 extends over 17 amino acids. Germline V gives CDR1 MNHEY, CDR2 SMNVEV (reference sequence). In DNA, the CDR3 is TGTGCCAGCATGACCAGGGCCCCCAGTACGGACAACTATGGCTACACCTTC. Its protein is CASMTRAPSTDNYGYTF.

This chain connects TRBV7-9 to TRBJ2-1; D is tentatively TRBD1 or TRBD2 (5 bases each). Germline-derived CDR1 and CDR2 are SEHNR and FQNEAQ (reference sequence). V lost 1 base and J lost 9, with 13 bases in between. This CDR3 comprises 14 residues. The CDR3 nucleotides read TGTGCCAGCAGCTTAGGTGGGACCCAGGGTGAGCAGTTCTTC. This gives the protein CASSLGGTQGEQFF.

J is TRBJ2-1 and V is TRBV11-2; 12 bases fit TRBD2. The CDR3 is 15 residues long. V lost 4 bases to trimming and J lost 10 bases; unmatched junction nucleotides: 8. The germline gives CDR1 SGHAT, CDR2 FQNNGV. The CDR3 nucleotides read TGTGCCAGCAGCTACCGACTAGCGGGAGAGTACGAGCAGTTCTTC. This codes for CASSYRLAGEYEQFF. Full variable domain (outside the CDR3, taken from reference TRBV11-2 and TRBJ2-1): EAGVAQSPRYKIIEKRQSVAFWCNPISGHATLYWYQQILGQGPKLLIQFQNNGVVDDSQLPKDRFSAERLKGVDSTLKIQPAKLEDSAVYLCASSYRLAGEYEQFFGPGTRLTVL.

The rearrangement uses TRBV18 and TRBJ1-1; D is ambiguous. The CDR3 runs to 13 residues. Between the trimmed V and J ends, which lost 2 bases and 3 bases, there was a span of 7 bases. Germline V gene sequence: CDR1 KGHSH, CDR2 LQKENI. The CDR3 nucleotides read TGTGCCAGCTCACCAAACAGCTACACTGAAGCTTTCTTT. Protein product: CASSPNSYTEAFF. Together with reference TRBV18 and TRBJ1-1, the CDR3 gives the full variable domain: NAGVMQNPRHLVRRRGQEARLRCSPMKGHSHVYWYRQLPEEGLKFMVYLQKENIIDESGMPKERFSAEFPKEGPSILRIQQVVRGDSAAYFCASSPNSYTEAFFGQGTRLTVV.

This clonotype appeared a few times. V is TRBV6-2 or TRBV6-3 and J is TRBJ2-1, with a tentative D call TRBD2 (7 bases). The V gene's germline CDR1 is MNHEY and CDR2 SVGEGT. CDR3 length equals 14 residues. V lost 5 bases, J lost 12 bases, and 20 bases lay in between. The CDR3 DNA follows: TGTGCCAGCAGTGACGGGATTCTGGGAGGGGGGCAGTTCTTC. This codes for CASSDGILGGGQFF.